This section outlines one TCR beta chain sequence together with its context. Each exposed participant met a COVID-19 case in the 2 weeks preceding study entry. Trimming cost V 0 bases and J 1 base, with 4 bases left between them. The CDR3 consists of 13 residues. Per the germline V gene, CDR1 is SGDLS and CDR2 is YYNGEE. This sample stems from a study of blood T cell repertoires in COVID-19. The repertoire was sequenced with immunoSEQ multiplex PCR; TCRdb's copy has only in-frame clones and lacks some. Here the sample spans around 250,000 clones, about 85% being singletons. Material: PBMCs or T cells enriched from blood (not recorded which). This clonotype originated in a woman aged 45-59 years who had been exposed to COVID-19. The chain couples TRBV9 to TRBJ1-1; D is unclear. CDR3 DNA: TGTGCCAGCAGCGTAGCACAGAACACTGAAGCTTTCTTT. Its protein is CASSVAQNTEAFF.